The clone carrying this T cell receptor beta chain has a single count. The source of the sample is a study of blood T cell dynamics during melanoma immunotherapy. V was shortened by 5 bases and J by 7 bases, with 12 bases between the two germline ends. This CDR3 contains 13 residues. Germline lookup yields CDR1 SGHAT and CDR2 FQNNGV. The assay was immunoSEQ multiplex PCR, and TCRdb's table has in-frame clones only and misses some. Seen here are approximately 28,000 clones, approximately 80% observed once, and the top ten hold about 9.4%. Time point noted: week 3, after first cycle of checkpoint inhibitor. Sampling occurred pretreatment (T0) and at week 3 (W3), after cycle one of checkpoint blockade.

The TCR comes from a human donor with melanoma. The chain combines TRBV11-2 with TRBJ1-5; D might be TRBD1 (5 bases). The specimen comprised blood, sampled from a patient treated with checkpoint blockade. The CDR3, as DNA: TGTGCCAGCAGCCCGACGCGGGGGCAGCCCCAGCATTTT. As protein: CASSPTRGQPQHF. The full variable domain, its missing parts supplied by reference TRBV11-2 and TRBJ1-5, is EAGVAQSPRYKIIEKRQSVAFWCNPISGHATLYWYQQILGQGPKLLIQFQNNGVVDDSQLPKDRFSAERLKGVDSTLKIQPAKLEDSAVYLCASSPTRGQPQHFGDGTRLSIL.